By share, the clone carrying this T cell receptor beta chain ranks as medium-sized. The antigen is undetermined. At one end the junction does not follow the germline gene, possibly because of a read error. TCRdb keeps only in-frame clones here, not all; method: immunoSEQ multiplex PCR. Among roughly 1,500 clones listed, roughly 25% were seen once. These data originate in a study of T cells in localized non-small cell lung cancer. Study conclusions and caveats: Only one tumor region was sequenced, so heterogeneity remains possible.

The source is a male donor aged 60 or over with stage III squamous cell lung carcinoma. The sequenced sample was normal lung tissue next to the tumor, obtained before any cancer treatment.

CDR3: CAISGGTSGGTIGYNEQFF. CDR3 sequence (DNA): TGTGCCATCAGTGGTGGGACTAGCGGGGGAACAATCGGGTACAATGAGCAGTTCTTC. V usage is TRBV6-8 and J usage is TRBJ2-1; 14 nucleotides agree with TRBD2. CDR1 MNHGY and CDR2 SAAAGT come from the germline V gene. This CDR3 contains 19 residues.